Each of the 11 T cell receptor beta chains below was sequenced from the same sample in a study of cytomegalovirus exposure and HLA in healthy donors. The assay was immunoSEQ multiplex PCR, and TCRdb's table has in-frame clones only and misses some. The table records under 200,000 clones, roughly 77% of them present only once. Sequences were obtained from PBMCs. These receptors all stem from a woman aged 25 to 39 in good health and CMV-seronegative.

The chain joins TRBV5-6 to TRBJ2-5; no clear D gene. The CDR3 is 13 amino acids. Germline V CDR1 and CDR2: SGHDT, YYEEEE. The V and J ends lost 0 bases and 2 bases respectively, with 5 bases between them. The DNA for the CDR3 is TGTGCCAGCAGCTTGGTCATTCAAGAGACCCAGTACTTC. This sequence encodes CASSLVIQETQYF.

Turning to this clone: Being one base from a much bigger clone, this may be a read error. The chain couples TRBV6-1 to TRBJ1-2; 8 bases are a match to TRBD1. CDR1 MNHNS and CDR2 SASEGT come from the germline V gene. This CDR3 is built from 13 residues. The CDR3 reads CVSSEEQGDGYTF. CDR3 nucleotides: TGTGTCAGCAGTGAGGAACAGGGGGATGGCTACACCTTC.

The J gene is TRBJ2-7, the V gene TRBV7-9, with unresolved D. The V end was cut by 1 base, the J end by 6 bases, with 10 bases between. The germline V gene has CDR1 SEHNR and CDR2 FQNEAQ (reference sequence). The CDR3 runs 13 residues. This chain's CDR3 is CASSLVLRTEQYF. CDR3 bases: TGTGCCAGCAGCTTAGTTCTAAGAACCGAGCAGTACTTC. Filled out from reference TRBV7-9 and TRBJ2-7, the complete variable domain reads DTGVSQNPRHKITKRGQNVTFRCDPISEHNRLYWYRQTLGQGPEFLTYFQNEAQLEKSRLLSDRFSAERPKGSFSTLEIQRTEQGDSAMYLCASSLVLRTEQYFGPGTRLTVT.

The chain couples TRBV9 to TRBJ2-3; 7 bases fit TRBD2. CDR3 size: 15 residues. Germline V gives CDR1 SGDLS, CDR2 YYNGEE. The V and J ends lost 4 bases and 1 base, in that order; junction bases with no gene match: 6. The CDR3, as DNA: TGTGCCAGCAGCTTTGGACTAGGCGGCACAGATACGCAGTATTTT. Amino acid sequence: CASSFGLGGTDTQYF.

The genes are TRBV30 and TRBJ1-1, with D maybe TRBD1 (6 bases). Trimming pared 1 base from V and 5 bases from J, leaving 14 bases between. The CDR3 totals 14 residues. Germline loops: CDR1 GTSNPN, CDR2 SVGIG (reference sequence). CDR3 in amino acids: CAWSGTGRSTEAFF. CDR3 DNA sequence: TGTGCCTGGAGTGGAACAGGGCGAAGTACTGAAGCTTTCTTT.

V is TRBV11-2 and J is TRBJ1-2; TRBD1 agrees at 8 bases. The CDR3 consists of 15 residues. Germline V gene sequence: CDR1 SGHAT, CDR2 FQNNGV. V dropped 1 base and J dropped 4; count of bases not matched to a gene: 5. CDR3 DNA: TGTGCCAGCAGCTTAGGGACAGGGTTGGCCTATGGCTACACCTTC. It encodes CASSLGTGLAYGYTF.

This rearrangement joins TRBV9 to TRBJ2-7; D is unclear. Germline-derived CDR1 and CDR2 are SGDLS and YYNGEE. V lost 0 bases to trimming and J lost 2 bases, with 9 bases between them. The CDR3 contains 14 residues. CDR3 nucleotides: TGTGCCAGCAGCGTAGATGCCACTACCTACGAGCAGTACTTC. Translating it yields CASSVDATTYEQYF.

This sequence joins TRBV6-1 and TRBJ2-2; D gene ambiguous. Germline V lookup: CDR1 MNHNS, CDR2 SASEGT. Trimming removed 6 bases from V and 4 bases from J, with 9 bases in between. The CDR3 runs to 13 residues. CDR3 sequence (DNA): TGTGCCAGCAGAAACTCGCTCACCGGGGAGCTGTTTTTT. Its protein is CASRNSLTGELFF.

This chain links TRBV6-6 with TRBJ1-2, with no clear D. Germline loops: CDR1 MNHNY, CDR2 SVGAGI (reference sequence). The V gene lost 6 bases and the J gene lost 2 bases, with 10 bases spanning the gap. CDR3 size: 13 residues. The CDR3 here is CASSSGVNYGYTF. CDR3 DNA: TGTGCCAGCAGCTCGGGAGTAAACTATGGCTACACCTTC.

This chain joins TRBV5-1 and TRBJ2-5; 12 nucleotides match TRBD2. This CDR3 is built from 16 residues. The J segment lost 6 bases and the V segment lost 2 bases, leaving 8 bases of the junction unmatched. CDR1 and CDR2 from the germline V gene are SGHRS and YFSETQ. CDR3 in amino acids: CASSFPGLAGWKTQYF. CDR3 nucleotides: TGCGCCAGCAGCTTTCCTGGACTAGCGGGGTGGAAGACCCAGTACTTC.

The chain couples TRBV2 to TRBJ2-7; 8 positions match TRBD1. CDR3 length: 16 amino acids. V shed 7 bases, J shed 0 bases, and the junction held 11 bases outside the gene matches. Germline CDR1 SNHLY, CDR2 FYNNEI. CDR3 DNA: TGTGCCAGCACCCGAACTCCGGGACAGGCCTCCTACGAGCAGTACTTC. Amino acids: CASTRTPGQASYEQYF. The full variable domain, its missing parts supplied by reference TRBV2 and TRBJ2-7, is EPEVTQTPSHQVTQMGQEVILRCVPISNHLYFYWYRQILGQKVEFLVSFYNNEISEKSEIFDDQFSVERPDGSNFTLKIRSTKLEDSAMYFCASTRTPGQASYEQYFGPGTRLTVT.